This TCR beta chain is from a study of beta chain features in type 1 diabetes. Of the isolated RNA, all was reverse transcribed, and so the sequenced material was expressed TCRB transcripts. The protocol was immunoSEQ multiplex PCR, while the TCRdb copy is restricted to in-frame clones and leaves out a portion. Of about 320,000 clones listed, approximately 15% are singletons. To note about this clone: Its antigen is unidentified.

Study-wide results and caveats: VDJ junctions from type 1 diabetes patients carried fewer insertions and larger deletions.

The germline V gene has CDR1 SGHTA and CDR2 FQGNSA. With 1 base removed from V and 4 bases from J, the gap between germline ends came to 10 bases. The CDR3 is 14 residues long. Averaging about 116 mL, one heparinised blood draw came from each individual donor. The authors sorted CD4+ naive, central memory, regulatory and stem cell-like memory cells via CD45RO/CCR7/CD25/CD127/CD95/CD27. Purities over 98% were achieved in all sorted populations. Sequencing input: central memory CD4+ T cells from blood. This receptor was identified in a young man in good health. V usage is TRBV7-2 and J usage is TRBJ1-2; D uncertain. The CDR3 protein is CASSLDTFLYGYTF. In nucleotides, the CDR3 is TGTGCCAGCAGCTTAGACACCTTCCTCTATGGCTACACCTTC.